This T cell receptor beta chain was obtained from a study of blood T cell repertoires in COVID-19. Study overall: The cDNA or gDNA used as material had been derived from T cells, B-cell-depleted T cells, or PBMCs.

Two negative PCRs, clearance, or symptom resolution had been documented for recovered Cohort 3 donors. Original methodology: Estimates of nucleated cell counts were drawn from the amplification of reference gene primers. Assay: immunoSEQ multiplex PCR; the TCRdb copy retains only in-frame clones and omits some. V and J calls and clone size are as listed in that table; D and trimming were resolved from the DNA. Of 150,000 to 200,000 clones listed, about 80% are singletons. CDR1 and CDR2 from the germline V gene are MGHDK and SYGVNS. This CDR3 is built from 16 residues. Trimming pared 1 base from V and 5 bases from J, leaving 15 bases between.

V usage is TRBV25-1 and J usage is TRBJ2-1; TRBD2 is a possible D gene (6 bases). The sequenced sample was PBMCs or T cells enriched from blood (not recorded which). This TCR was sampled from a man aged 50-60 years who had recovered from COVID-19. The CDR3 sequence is CASSESASEAHNEQFF. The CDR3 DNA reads TGTGCCAGCAGTGAATCAGCTAGCGAGGCCCACAATGAGCAGTTCTTC. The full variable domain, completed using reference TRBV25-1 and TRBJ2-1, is EADIYQTPRYLVIGTGKKITLECSQTMGHDKMYWYQQDPGMELHLIHYSYGVNSTEKGDLSSESTVSRIRTEHFPLTLESARPSHTSQYLCASSESASEAHNEQFFGPGTRLTVL.